This TCR beta chain stems from a study of CD8 T cells in Susac syndrome. The wider study: At blood draw, Susac syndrome patients were therapy-naive, on corticosteroids, or on intravenous immunoglobulin alone.

Trimming shortened V by 0 bases and J by 4 bases, and 15 bases separated the two germline ends. Germline assignment: CDR1 DFQATT and CDR2 SNEGSKA (reference sequence). This CDR3 has 15 residues. The authors reverse transcribed about 0.5 to 1 ug RNA with random hexamers. MiXCR, run by TCRdb on the immunoSEQ multiplex PCR reads, gives a single entry per CDR3 protein. The sample carries about 180,000 distinct CDR3 sequences, 90% to 95% recorded once. Definite or probable Susac syndrome was diagnosed using recently defined diagnostic criteria. Material for sequencing was CD4+ T cells from PBMCs. The clonotype comes from a human donor with Susac syndrome. This rearrangement joins TRBV20-1 to TRBJ1-2; D is unresolved. The CDR3 is CSARDSGRRAYGYTF. CDR3 nucleotides: TGCAGTGCTAGAGATTCTGGCAGGAGAGCCTATGGCTACACCTTC.